This is a list of T cell receptor beta chains from one sample in a study of OX40 agonist ivuxolimab in advanced cancers. Clones were read by immunoSEQ multiplex PCR, and TCRdb kept only the in-frame ones, dropping some. The sample carries 55,000 to 65,000 clones, less than 85% recorded once. This specimen consisted of CD4+ or CD8+ T cells sorted from blood, obtained in a trial of the OX40 agonist ivuxolimab. Receptor source: an adult with an advanced solid tumor such as melanoma, head and neck, liver or kidney cancer. CDR3s leave out the opening cysteine and the closing phenylalanine or tryptophan.

v_gene,CDR3aa
TRBV25-1,ASRGTSGGLLSDEQY
TRBV6-1,ASSEGTGGNYGYT
TRBV27,ASSSLSGRAYNEQF
TRBV4-1,ASSQDRAGSEKLF
TRBV2,ASSARVSYEQY
TRBV18,ASSPQETQY
TRBV2,ASSSGPRGGELF
TRBV6-6,ASSLTGNTGELF
TRBV2,ASKDSPYQETQY
TRBV10-1,ASSGAGGEYTGELF
TRBV6-5,ASSNRDRGVYGYT
TRBV18,ASSPALADGEQY
TRBV28,ASRAGNQPQH
TRBV19,ASRPPPDRDSGELF
TRBV5-5,ASSLDRGREQY
TRBV29-1,SVAGTSLEQY
TRBV6-1,ASSERGQGPSYGYT
TRBV7-3,ASRATPNTEAF
TRBV28,ASTQSQGPYT
TRBV27,ASSSGQGGTGELF
TRBV10-3,AISRDPGGEQF
TRBV9,ASSVAWGRNNEKLF
TRBV11-2,ASSLGDSYQETQY
TRBV2,ASTPFEKLF
TRBV19,ASSSQGAGQPQH
TRBV9,ASSADEGPYEQY
TRBV6-6,ASRDLAGGADTQY
TRBV9,ASSVVLGASTDTQY
TRBV4-1,ASRGQGLEQF
TRBV7-3,ASSLMVDTDTQY
TRBV5-4,ASRRRTLANTGELF
TRBV15,ATSRAVNEKLF
TRBV18,ASSPRQGATGELF
TRBV9,ASSLSGTEREKLF
TRBV7-2,ASSPQVGATYNEQF
TRBV5-1,ASSLLAGEVTGELF
TRBV7-9,ASSLDRGSNYGYT
TRBV7-9,ASSETGVANEKLF
TRBV11-2,ASSLNSQETQY
TRBV10-1,ASSDNSGGPGNEQF
TRBV6-1,ASSVLGGSAGYTDTQY
TRBV7-9,ASSLMIPGVGETQY
TRBV6-6,ASSYPGEYQPQH
TRBV6-1,AGSTGSYGYT
TRBV18,ATTDSYEQY
TRBV5-6,ASSSLVGTSGGEQF
TRBV2,ASRKSLQGREQY
TRBV19,ASSTRVSRNQPQH
TRBV5-6,ASSTGTGKAEAF
TRBV9,ASSPGQGDEQF
TRBV5-4,ASSYGGGEQY
TRBV5-4,ASSSFGNEQF
TRBV7-3,ASNRGIDHEQF
TRBV19,ASLTGTGIGKLF
TRBV5-4,ASSSQGDLEGYT
TRBV19,ASSIDRARDSGANVLT